The 20 T cell receptor beta chains below were found in one sample sequenced in a study of T cells in Graves' hyperthyroidism and ophthalmopathy. Regions amplified from RNA transcripts were the TCR beta CDR3 regions. The HTBI primer set was used in a first-round RT-PCR of the TCR CDR3. Via MiXCR, TCRdb re-called the multiplex PCR reads, giving one row per CDR3 protein. The repertoire holds about 290,000 distinct CDR3 sequences, around 15% seen once, with roughly 7.7% in the top ten. The sample taken for sequencing was blood. Every receptor here comes from a woman between 35 and 50 years old with Graves' hyperthyroidism.

The CDR3 loop reads CASSQADLPGGKLFF. The CDR3 DNA is TGCGCCAGCAGCCAAGCCGACCTGCCGGGGGGGAAACTGTTTTTT. The chain uses TRBV4-1 and TRBJ1-4; TRBD1 might be the D (5 bases). This CDR3 has 15 amino acids. Germline loops: CDR1 MGHRA, CDR2 YSYEKL. V lost 1 base to trimming and J lost 11 bases, with 17 bases between them.

The J gene is TRBJ2-5, the V gene TRBV15; D uncertain. Germline V gene data show CDR1 as LNHNV and CDR2 as YYDKDF (reference sequence). Trimming pared 0 bases from V and 5 bases from J, leaving 7 bases between. The CDR3 spans 13 residues. The CDR3 loop is CATSRDLRETQYF. The CDR3 DNA sequence: TGTGCCACCAGCAGAGATCTCCGTGAGACCCAGTACTTC.

This clonotype was recorded many times. This sequence joins TRBV12-3 or TRBV12-4 and TRBJ1-6; D perhaps matches TRBD1 (6 bases). The CDR3 spans 15 residues. Trimming removed 6 bases at V and 10 bases at J, with 19 bases between. DNA of the CDR3: TGTGCCAGCAGCCTGTTTGGGGGCAGGGAGTCACCCCTCCACTTT. It encodes CASSLFGGRESPLHF.

Only a few counts were recorded for this clonotype. This chain connects TRBV10-3 to TRBJ2-2; D not certain. The CDR3 is 14 residues long. Germline values: CDR1 ENHRY, CDR2 SYGVKD. V lost 10 bases to trimming and J lost 6 bases, with 18 bases between them. The CDR3 reads CATAEPLGSGELFF. In nucleotides, the CDR3 is TGTGCCACCGCCGAGCCTCTGGGGTCCGGGGAGCTGTTTTTT.

This clonotype has at least ten counts. The gene calls are TRBV12-3 or TRBV12-4 and TRBJ1-4, with 7 bases matching TRBD1. After removal of 6 bases from V and 8 bases from J, the junction contained 15 bases not matched to a gene. This CDR3 region has 16 residues. The CDR3 DNA reads TGTGCCAGCAGCGCCGCCGACAGGGCCTCGGGGGAAAAACTGTTTTTT. Translation: CASSAADRASGEKLFF.

There are many counts of this clonotype. The J gene is TRBJ2-5, the V gene TRBV29-1, with D possibly TRBD1 on 6 matching bases. Trimming cost V 6 bases and J 1 base, with 12 bases left between them. Germline CDR1 reads SQVTM; CDR2 reads ANQGSEA. This CDR3 contains 13 residues. The CDR3 DNA reads as TGCAGCGTGGCTCGGGACATCCAAGAGACCCAGTACTTC. Protein sequence: CSVARDIQETQYF.

V gene TRBV29-1 combines with J gene TRBJ2-5; 7 bases match TRBD2. V lost 0 bases and J lost 7; bases outside the gene matches: 2. The CDR3 extends over 12 amino acids. Germline V gene data show CDR1 as SQVTM and CDR2 as ANQGSEA. The CDR3 coding sequence is TGCAGCGTTGAAGACCCGGGAGGGACCCAGTACTTC. This sequence encodes CSVEDPGGTQYF. Together with reference TRBV29-1 and TRBJ2-5, the CDR3 gives the full variable domain: SAVISQKPSRDICQRGTSLTIQCQVDSQVTMMFWYRQQPGQSLTLIATANQGSEATYESGFVIDKFPISRPNLTFSTLTVSNMSPEDSSIYLCSVEDPGGTQYFGPGTRLLVL.

The sample holds a few counts of this clonotype. The V and J genes are TRBV28 and TRBJ1-6; D remains unclear. This CDR3 spans 12 amino acids. V lost 7 bases and J lost 19, with 20 bases in between. CDR1 is MDHEN, CDR2 SYDVKM, per germline. In DNA, the CDR3 is TGTGCCAGCAAGAGAGAGTTAGGCCCCTTTCACTTT. This encodes CASKRELGPFHF. Based on the CDR3 plus reference TRBV28 and TRBJ1-6, the full variable domain is DVKVTQSSRYLVKRTGEKVFLECVQDMDHENMFWYRQDPGLGLRLIYFSYDVKMKEKGDIPEGYSVSREKKERFSLILESASTNQTSMYLCASKRELGPFHFGNGTRLTVT.

This clonotype showed up many times. The chain recombines TRBV5-1 with TRBJ2-1; a weak D match, TRBD1 (6 bases). The germline gives CDR1 SGHRS, CDR2 YFSETQ. The CDR3 totals 13 residues. The V and J ends lost 0 bases and 7 bases respectively, with 8 bases between them. The CDR3 loop reads CASSLAGTNEQFF. The CDR3 coding sequence is TGCGCCAGCAGCTTGGCGGGGACAAATGAGCAGTTCTTC.

This chain uses TRBV12-3 or TRBV12-4 with TRBJ1-5, with D possibly TRBD1 on 6 matching bases. This CDR3 is built from 14 residues. V gave up 7 bases and J gave up 7 bases, with 17 bases separating them. In nucleotides, the CDR3 is TGTGCCAGCACCGGCGGGGGGCAGGGACAGCCCCAGCATTTT. It specifies CASTGGGQGQPQHF.

This clonotype was found many times. This chain links TRBV28 with TRBJ2-1; TRBD2 matches at 7 bases. The CDR3 is 14 residues long. J lost 3 bases, V lost 8 bases, and 7 bases had no gene match. Germline-derived CDR1 and CDR2 are MDHEN and SYDVKM. The CDR3 protein is CASQLATSYNEQFF. In DNA form, the CDR3 reads TGTGCCAGCCAACTAGCGACCAGCTACAATGAGCAGTTCTTC.

This clonotype was found a few times. The rearrangement uses TRBV24-1 and TRBJ2-5; 7 nucleotides agree with TRBD2. The CDR3 is 13 amino acids. The trim removed 7 bases at V and 5 bases at J, leaving 6 bases unmatched. The V gene's germline CDR1 is KGHDR and CDR2 SFDVKD. The CDR3 DNA reads as TGTGCCACCAGGGGAATGGGGGGGGAGACCCAGTACTTC. This gives the protein CATRGMGGETQYF.

Many counts were recorded for this clonotype. The J gene is TRBJ2-2, the V gene TRBV2, with 7 bases lining up with TRBD2. Germline V gives CDR1 SNHLY, CDR2 FYNNEI. V lost 0 bases, J lost 2 bases, and 9 bases stayed unmatched. This CDR3 spans 18 amino acids. CDR3 region: CASSEASPGTINTGELFF. The CDR3 DNA reads as TGTGCCAGCAGTGAAGCTTCCCCCGGGACTATAAACACCGGGGAGCTGTTTTTT. Based on the CDR3 plus reference TRBV2 and TRBJ2-2, the full variable domain is EPEVTQTPSHQVTQMGQEVILRCVPISNHLYFYWYRQILGQKVEFLVSFYNNEISEKSEIFDDQFSVERPDGSNFTLKIRSTKLEDSAMYFCASSEASPGTINTGELFFGEGSRLTVL.

This chain links TRBV7-2 with TRBJ1-1, with TRBD1 matching 10 bases. V trimming: 8 bases; J trimming: 4 bases; junction bases outside the gene matches: 10. Germline V lookup: CDR1 SGHTA, CDR2 FQGNSA. This CDR3 region has 15 residues. The CDR3 is CASGDRGGYGTEAFF. The CDR3 DNA reads as TGTGCCAGCGGGGACAGGGGAGGTTACGGCACTGAAGCTTTCTTT.

This clonotype was detected ten times or more. The rearrangement joins TRBV10-1 to TRBJ2-5, with D hard to call. CDR1 is WNHNN, CDR2 SYGVQD, per germline (reference sequence). The CDR3 contains 17 residues. Trimming pared 3 bases from V and 2 bases from J, leaving 19 bases between. CDR3 in DNA: TGCGCCAGCAGTGAAACGGGCCGTAAGATTCCGCAAGAGACCCAGTACTTC. Translated, it gives CASSETGRKIPQETQYF.

The chain joins TRBV9 to TRBJ2-3; 14 bases are shared with TRBD2. Germline V gene data show CDR1 as SGDLS and CDR2 as YYNGEE. The CDR3 has 19 residues. V dropped 3 bases and J dropped 0; count of bases not matched to a gene: 9. The CDR3 sequence is CASSDHPGLAGASTDTQYF. The DNA of the CDR3 is TGTGCCAGCAGCGATCACCCGGGACTAGCGGGAGCTAGCACAGATACGCAGTATTTT. The full variable domain, rest sourced from reference TRBV9 and TRBJ2-3, is DSGVTQTPKHLITATGQRVTLRCSPRSGDLSVYWYQQSLDQGLQFLIQYYNGEERAKGNILERFSAQQFPDLHSELNLSSLELGDSALYFCASSDHPGLAGASTDTQYFGPGTRLTVL.

This clonotype was detected a few times. A much more abundant neighbour one base away suggests this may be a read error. This CDR3 fails to terminate in the conserved phenylalanine or tryptophan, so it likely reflects a read error. V gene TRBV29-1 combines with J gene TRBJ1-1; no clear D. The germline V gene has CDR1 SQVTM and CDR2 ANQGSEA. The CDR3 has 13 residues. V gave up 5 bases and J gave up 1 base, with 11 bases separating them. CDR3 region: CSVLQVPNTEAFL. CDR3 sequence (DNA): TGCAGCGTTTTACAAGTTCCGAACACTGAAGCTTTCCTT.

This chain joins TRBV2 and TRBJ2-1, with 8 bases fitting TRBD2. The germline V gene encodes CDR1 SNHLY and CDR2 FYNNEI. The trim removed 4 bases at V and 4 bases at J, leaving 9 bases unmatched. The CDR3 covers 16 residues. The CDR3: CASSGAGGAGYNEQFF. Here the CDR3 DNA reads TGTGCCAGCAGTGGGGCGGGGGGAGCGGGGTACAATGAGCAGTTCTTC.

There are many counts of this clonotype. V and J are TRBV6-1 and TRBJ2-1; TRBD1 aligns across 9 bases. The length of the CDR3 is 15 residues. Trimming cost V 9 bases and J 8 bases; bases outside gene matches: 14. CDR1 is MNHNS and CDR2 is SASEGT in the germline V gene. This CDR3 reads CASKAGQGASYEQFF. CDR3 nucleotide sequence: TGTGCCAGTAAGGCGGGACAGGGTGCTTCGTATGAGCAGTTCTTC.

This clonotype was picked up many times. The chain joins TRBV20-1 to TRBJ2-7, with a tentative D call TRBD2 (6 bases). CDR3 length: 17 residues. Per the germline V gene, CDR1 is DFQATT and CDR2 is SNEGSKA (reference sequence). Deletions cut 4 bases from V and 0 bases from J, with 22 bases between. The CDR3 sequence is CSATGPSAGLGSYEQYF. The CDR3 DNA reads TGCAGTGCTACGGGACCTTCGGCGGGGTTGGGCTCCTACGAGCAGTACTTC.